The 32 T cell receptor beta chains reported below all come from one sample, sequenced in a study of blood T cell repertoires in COVID-19. Profiled with immunoSEQ multiplex PCR; TCRdb holds only in-frame clones, not every one. The sample holds about 120,000 clones, 60% to 85% seen once. The material sequenced was peripheral blood. The receptors shown here come from a man aged 65 to 79 with acute or convalescent COVID-19.

The chain links TRBV6-1 to TRBJ1-6; D might be TRBD1 (6 bases). Germline loops: CDR1 MNHNS, CDR2 SASEGT. The CDR3 covers 14 residues. Trimming shortened V by 7 bases and J by 5 bases, and 12 bases separated the two germline ends. CDR3 sequence reads: CASKINRDNSPLHF. For the CDR3, the DNA is TGTGCCAGCAAGATAAACAGGGATAATTCACCCCTCCACTTT.

The rearrangement uses TRBV11-3 and TRBJ1-1; D remains unclear. Germline CDR1 and CDR2: SGHNT and YENEEA. V lost 5 bases and J lost 0, with 13 bases in between. The CDR3 is 15 residues long. The DNA of the CDR3 is TGTGCCAGCAGCCCCGGACCGGGAATGAACACTGAAGCTTTCTTT. Translation gives CASSPGPGMNTEAFF.

The chain carries TRBV6-5 and TRBJ2-7; D is uncertain. The germline V gene encodes CDR1 MNHEY and CDR2 SVGAGI. Deletions cut 6 bases from V and 3 bases from J, with 18 bases between. There are 15 residues in the CDR3. CDR3 nucleotide sequence: TGTGCCAGCAGCCGAACCGGAGCCTCCAACTACGAGCAGTACTTC. This codes for CASSRTGASNYEQYF.

The chain uses TRBV7-9 and TRBJ1-4; D is unresolved. The CDR3 runs 17 residues. In germline, CDR1 is SEHNR, CDR2 FQNEAQ (reference sequence). The V end lost 4 bases, the J end lost 0 bases, and 15 bases lay between the germline ends. CDR3 DNA: TGTGCCAGCAGCTATAACGGAGGGCTAGCAACTAATGAAAAACTGTTTTTT. Its translation: CASSYNGGLATNEKLFF.

The V call is TRBV28, the J call TRBJ2-7; 8 nucleotides align to TRBD1. The CDR3 spans 13 residues. Trimming removed 6 bases from V and 3 bases from J; junction bases left unmatched: 4. Germline CDR1 MDHEN, CDR2 SYDVKM. The CDR3 sequence: CASSLDRVYEQYF. CDR3 nucleotide sequence: TGTGCCAGCAGCCTGGACAGGGTCTACGAGCAGTACTTC.

CDR3 sequence reads: CASHPGGENTEAFF. The CDR3 DNA sequence: TGTGCCTCCCACCCGGGGGGCGAGAACACTGAAGCTTTCTTT. The chain couples TRBV6-5 to TRBJ1-1; D might be TRBD1 (6 bases). Germline V gene sequence: CDR1 MNHEY, CDR2 SVGAGI. The CDR3 spans 14 residues. V was cut by 11 bases and J by 1 base, with 17 bases left in between.

This rearrangement joins TRBV4-3 to TRBJ1-2; D gene uncertain. CDR1 and CDR2 from the germline V gene are LGHNA and YSLEER. This CDR3 contains 13 residues. Trimming removed 3 bases from V and 9 bases from J, with 14 bases in between. The DNA of the CDR3 is TGCGCCAGCAGCCACCATCGGGAGTATAGCTACACCTTC. This codes for CASSHHREYSYTF.

The rearrangement links TRBV6-5 to TRBJ1-2, with 10 bases that match TRBD1. Trimming took 5 bases from V and 3 from J; bases not matched to a gene: 6. Germline-derived CDR1 and CDR2 are MNHEY and SVGAGI. The CDR3 consists of 15 residues. In DNA, the CDR3 is TGTGCCAGCAGTCATTGGACAGGGGGAGACTATGGCTACACCTTC. It specifies CASSHWTGGDYGYTF.

This sequence joins TRBV15 and TRBJ1-4, with TRBD1 matching 7 bases. V shed 5 bases, J shed 8 bases, and the junction held 8 bases outside the gene matches. The CDR3 covers 14 residues. Germline assignment: CDR1 LNHNV and CDR2 YYDKDF (reference sequence). The CDR3 spells CATSDWAGGEKLFF. Written as DNA, the CDR3 is TGTGCCACCAGCGATTGGGCAGGGGGGGAAAAACTGTTTTTT.

This clone was counted a few times. This sequence joins TRBV7-8 and TRBJ2-5, with a tentative D call TRBD2 (7 bases). V lost 5 bases and J lost 11, with 18 bases in between. CDR1 and CDR2 from the germline V gene are SGHVS and FQNEAQ. The CDR3 is 13 amino acids. DNA for the CDR3: TGTGCCAGCAGCACCCGGGGGGCCGCGGGGCAGTACTTC. Encoded protein: CASSTRGAAGQYF.

V gene TRBV19 combines with J gene TRBJ2-1; a possible D gene is TRBD2 (6 bases). The germline V gene encodes CDR1 LNHDA and CDR2 SQIVND (reference sequence). The CDR3 covers 14 residues. Trimming cost V 8 bases and J 7 bases, with 18 bases left between them. The CDR3 region has the DNA TGTGCCAGTGGGACCGGGGGATCGGTTAATGAGCAGTTCTTC. The encoded protein is CASGTGGSVNEQFF.

This clone was recorded only once. This chain links TRBV6-1 with TRBJ1-2; D is ambiguous. This CDR3 is built from 14 residues. The germline V and J ends were trimmed by 3 bases and 0 bases, with 8 bases remaining between them. Germline values: CDR1 MNHNS, CDR2 SASEGT. The CDR3 bases are TGTGCCAGCAGTGACAGGTTAGCTAACTATGGCTACACCTTC. Protein: CASSDRLANYGYTF.

The CDR3 nucleotides are TGCGCCAGCAGCCAAGACAGGGGACGGCAGTTCTTC. Translating it yields CASSQDRGRQFF. The gene calls are TRBV4-3 and TRBJ2-1, with a possible D match to TRBD1 (6 bases). In germline, CDR1 is LGHNA, CDR2 YSLEER. V lost 0 bases, J lost 12 bases, and 9 bases lay in between. This CDR3 is 12 amino acids long.

The chain carries TRBV6-5 and TRBJ2-5; 7 bases are shared with TRBD1. The CDR3 is 14 amino acids. Losses at the gene ends were 5 bases for V and 5 bases for J; bases not matched to a gene: 8. Germline loops: CDR1 MNHEY, CDR2 SVGAGI. CDR3 sequence: CASSSLDRVETQYF. For the CDR3, the DNA is TGTGCCAGCAGTAGCCTCGACAGGGTGGAGACCCAGTACTTC.

This clone was counted between two and nine times. This chain uses TRBV3-1 (or the pseudogene TRBV3-2) with TRBJ1-3; D is uncertain. V was shortened by 1 base and J by 4 bases, with 11 bases between the two germline ends. CDR1 is LGHDT and CDR2 is YNNKEL in the germline V gene (reference sequence). This CDR3 is 15 amino acids long. The CDR3 region is CASSQAYGNGNTIYF. CDR3 nucleotide sequence: TGTGCCAGCAGCCAAGCGTACGGGAACGGAAACACCATATATTTT.

The chain uses TRBV29-1 and TRBJ1-1; no clear D gene. Germline assignment: CDR1 SQVTM and CDR2 ANQGSEA. The CDR3 runs to 12 residues. With 6 bases removed from V and 1 base from J, the gap between germline ends came to 9 bases. The CDR3 DNA sequence: TGCAGCGTATACAGAACGAACACTGAAGCTTTCTTT. Protein product: CSVYRTNTEAFF.

The chain employs TRBV2 and TRBJ2-7; 11 bases line up with TRBD1. The CDR3 totals 14 residues. The junction had 2 bases not matched to a gene; V was cut back by 1 base and J by 6 bases. The germline V gene encodes CDR1 SNHLY and CDR2 FYNNEI. CDR3 DNA: TGTGCCAGCAGTGAAGGGACAGGGGGCCTCGAGCAGTACTTC. It codes for CASSEGTGGLEQYF. The full variable domain, completed using reference TRBV2 and TRBJ2-7, is EPEVTQTPSHQVTQMGQEVILRCVPISNHLYFYWYRQILGQKVEFLVSFYNNEISEKSEIFDDQFSVERPDGSNFTLKIRSTKLEDSAMYFCASSEGTGGLEQYFGPGTRLTVT.

The chain joins TRBV30 to TRBJ1-2; weak D call: TRBD1 (6 bases). CDR3 length: 12 residues. In germline, CDR1 is GTSNPN, CDR2 SVGIG (reference sequence). Trimming cost V 5 bases and J 3 bases, with 10 bases left between them. DNA for the CDR3: TGTGCCTGGGGCTCAGGGGACTATGGCTACACCTTC. Encoded protein: CAWGSGDYGYTF.

The genes are TRBV11-3 and TRBJ2-2; D is possibly TRBD1 (6 bases). There are 16 residues in the CDR3. Trimming removed 4 bases from V and 8 bases from J, with 20 bases in between. Germline V gene sequence: CDR1 SGHNT, CDR2 YENEEA. CDR3 sequence (DNA): TGTGCCAGCAGCTCCACAGGGCTCGGATCTTCGGGGGAGCTGTTTTTT. Translating it yields CASSSTGLGSSGELFF.

The chain has TRBV5-1 and TRBJ2-7, with D hard to call. Germline assignment: CDR1 SGHRS and CDR2 YFSETQ. Trimming took off 0 bases at V and 0 bases at J, with 13 bases between the two ends. This CDR3 contains 16 residues. This CDR3 reads CASSLEPGKISYEQYF. The CDR3 DNA reads as TGCGCCAGCAGCTTGGAGCCAGGCAAAATCTCCTACGAGCAGTACTTC.

V usage is TRBV4-3 and J usage is TRBJ2-7; TRBD2 matches 9 bases. The CDR3 runs to 16 residues. V lost 1 base and J lost 3; bases outside the gene matches: 7. CDR1 and CDR2 (germline): LGHNA, YSLEER. CDR3 amino acids: CASSQAVAGGIYEQYF. The CDR3, as DNA: TGCGCCAGCAGCCAAGCCGTCGCGGGGGGGATCTACGAGCAGTACTTC.

The gene calls are TRBV29-1 and TRBJ2-7; 8 nucleotides align to TRBD1. This CDR3 spans 13 amino acids. V was clipped by 7 bases and J by 1 base; unmatched bases: 6. The germline V gene has CDR1 SQVTM and CDR2 ANQGSEA. The CDR3 loop reads CSAARDRSYEQYF. The DNA for the CDR3 is TGCAGCGCGGCCCGGGACAGGTCCTACGAGCAGTACTTC.

The chain recombines TRBV18 with TRBJ2-7; 7 positions match TRBD1. The CDR3 runs 15 residues. CDR1 and CDR2 (germline): KGHSH, LQKENI. With 0 bases clipped from V and 6 bases from J, the junction kept 8 bases outside the gene matches. CDR3 nucleotides: TGTGCCAGCTCACCACCGTATGGCAGGGGGTTCGAGCAGTACTTC. Translation gives CASSPPYGRGFEQYF.

J is TRBJ1-5 and V is TRBV4-3; TRBD1 aligns across 7 bases. The CDR3 extends over 16 amino acids. J was trimmed by 5 bases and V by 0 bases; bases with no gene match: 7. Germline CDR1 reads LGHNA; CDR2 reads YSLEER. The CDR3 loop reads CASSQDLGTADQPQHF. For the CDR3, the DNA is TGCGCCAGCAGCCAAGATCTGGGGACAGCCGATCAGCCCCAGCATTTT.

The V gene is TRBV7-2, the J gene TRBJ2-5; TRBD1 agrees at 8 bases. V trimming: 5 bases; J trimming: 4 bases; junction bases outside the gene matches: 9. CDR1 and CDR2 (germline): SGHTA, FQGNSA. This CDR3 contains 15 residues. The CDR3 DNA reads as TGTGCCAGCAGCCCAAACAGGGGGTTGGTAGAGACCCAGTACTTC. Its translation is CASSPNRGLVETQYF.

This chain connects TRBV7-9 to TRBJ2-2; TRBD1 might be the D (6 bases). Trimming shortened V by 2 bases and J by 4 bases, and 14 bases separated the two germline ends. Germline V gene lookup returns CDR1 SEHNR and CDR2 FQNEAQ (reference sequence). This CDR3 spans 16 amino acids. Here the CDR3 reads CASSLRDISGTGELFF. In DNA, the CDR3 is TGTGCCAGCAGCTTACGGGACATTTCTGGCACCGGGGAGCTGTTTTTT.

The V and J genes are TRBV2 and TRBJ2-7, with D possibly matching TRBD1 (5 bases). Per the germline V gene, CDR1 is SNHLY and CDR2 is FYNNEI. The CDR3 is 15 residues long. V was cut by 3 bases and J by 0 bases, with 12 bases left in between. CDR3 amino acids: CASSEVQAYSYEQYF. DNA of the CDR3: TGTGCCAGCAGTGAGGTACAGGCTTACTCCTACGAGCAGTACTTC.

The J gene is TRBJ2-1, the V gene TRBV7-6; TRBD2 matches 13 bases. This CDR3 is 16 amino acids long. CDR1 and CDR2 from the germline V gene are SGHVS and FNYEAQ. V shed 5 bases and J 7 bases; nucleotides not matched to a gene: 8. CDR3 protein: CASSPRTSGSQNEQFF. CDR3 in DNA: TGTGCCAGCAGCCCCAGGACTAGCGGGAGTCAGAATGAGCAGTTCTTC.

Turning to this clone: The junction and the germline gene differ at one end; a read error may be behind it. V and J are TRBV28 and TRBJ1-3; no firm D call. Germline V lookup: CDR1 MDHEN, CDR2 SYDVKM. There are 13 residues in the CDR3. The CDR3 protein is CASRFGAGNTIYF. Here the CDR3 DNA reads TGTGCCAGCCGTTTCGGGGCTGGAAACACCATATATTTT.

V usage is TRBV27 and J usage is TRBJ2-7, with a weak D call TRBD2 (5 bases). Germline values: CDR1 MNHEY, CDR2 SMNVEV (reference sequence). V dropped 5 bases and J dropped 3 bases, with 11 bases sitting between them. The CDR3 spans 13 residues. CDR3 region: CASSPTRGYEQYF. The CDR3 region has the DNA TGTGCCAGCAGTCCCACCCGGGGCTACGAGCAGTACTTC.

As regards this clone: Additional DNA sequences in this sample encode the identical CDR3. The chain joins TRBV7-9 to TRBJ2-7; the match to TRBD1 covers 7 bases. From germline, CDR1 is SEHNR and CDR2 FQNEAQ (reference sequence). The CDR3 is 15 amino acids. With 3 bases clipped from V and 0 bases from J, the junction kept 5 bases outside the gene matches. The CDR3 DNA sequence: TGTGCCAGCAGCTTTGAGGGGGCTTACTCCTACGAGCAGTACTTC. Protein product: CASSFEGAYSYEQYF. The complete variable domain, with remaining parts taken from reference TRBV7-9 and TRBJ2-7, reads DTGVSQNPRHKITKRGQNVTFRCDPISEHNRLYWYRQTLGQGPEFLTYFQNEAQLEKSRLLSDRFSAERPKGSFSTLEIQRTEQGDSAMYLCASSFEGAYSYEQYFGPGTRLTVT.

This chain uses TRBV7-3 with TRBJ1-2; TRBD1 matches at 7 bases. The germline V gene has CDR1 SGHTA and CDR2 FQGTGA. Losses at the gene ends were 1 base for V and 10 bases for J; bases not matched to a gene: 12. The CDR3 sequence is 15 residues long. For the CDR3, the DNA is TGTGCCAGCAGCTTAAGTACAGGGGCGATATTTGACTACACCTTC. As protein: CASSLSTGAIFDYTF.